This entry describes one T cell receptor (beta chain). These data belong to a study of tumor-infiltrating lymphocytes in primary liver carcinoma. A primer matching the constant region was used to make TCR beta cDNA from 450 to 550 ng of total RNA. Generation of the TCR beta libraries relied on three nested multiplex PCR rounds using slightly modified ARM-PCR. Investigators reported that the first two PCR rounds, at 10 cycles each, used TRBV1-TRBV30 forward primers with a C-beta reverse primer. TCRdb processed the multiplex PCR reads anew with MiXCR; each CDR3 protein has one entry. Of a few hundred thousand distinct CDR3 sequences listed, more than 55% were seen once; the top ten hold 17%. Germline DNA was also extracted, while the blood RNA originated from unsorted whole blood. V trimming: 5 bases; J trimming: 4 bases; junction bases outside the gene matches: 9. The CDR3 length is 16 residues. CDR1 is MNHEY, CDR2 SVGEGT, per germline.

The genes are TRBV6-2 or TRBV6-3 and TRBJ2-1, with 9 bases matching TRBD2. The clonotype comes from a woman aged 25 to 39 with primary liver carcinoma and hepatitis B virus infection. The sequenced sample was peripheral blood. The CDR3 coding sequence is TGTGCCAGCAGTGAACCGGGACTAGCTGTGTACAATGAGCAGTTCTTC. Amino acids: CASSEPGLAVYNEQFF.